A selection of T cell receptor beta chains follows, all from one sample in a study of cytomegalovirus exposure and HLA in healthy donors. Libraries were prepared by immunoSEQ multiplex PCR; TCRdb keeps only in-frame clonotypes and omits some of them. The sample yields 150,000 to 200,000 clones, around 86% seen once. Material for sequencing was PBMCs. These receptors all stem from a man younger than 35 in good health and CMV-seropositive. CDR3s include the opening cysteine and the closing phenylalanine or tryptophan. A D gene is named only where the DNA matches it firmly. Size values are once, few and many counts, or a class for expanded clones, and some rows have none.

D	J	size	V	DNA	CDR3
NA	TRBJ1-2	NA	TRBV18	TGTGCCAGCTCACCAAGTGGGGAGGGAGGCTACACCTTC	CASSPSGEGGYTF
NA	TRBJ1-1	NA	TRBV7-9	TGTGCCAGCAGCCCCTCCACAGGCAGGGGCATGAACACTGAAGCTTTCTTT	CASSPSTGRGMNTEAFF
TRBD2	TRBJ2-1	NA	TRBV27	TGTGCCAGCAGGCTTAGCGGGGGGGTATACAATGAGCAGTTCTTC	CASRLSGGVYNEQFF
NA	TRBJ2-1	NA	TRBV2	TGTGCCAGCAGTGAAGCGGCAGAGCAGTTCTTC	CASSEAAEQFF
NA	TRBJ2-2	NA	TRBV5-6	TGTGCCAGCAGCGGATCTGACCGGGGATGGAACACCGGGGAGCTGTTTTTT	CASSGSDRGWNTGELFF
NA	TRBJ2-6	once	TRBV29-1	TGCAGCGTTTACTGGGTTACCCGACAGGAACTCTCTGGGGCCAACGTCCTGACTTTC	CSVYWVTRQELSGANVLTF
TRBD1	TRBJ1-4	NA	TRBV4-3	TGCGCCAGCAGCCATACAATGATCGGACAGGAGGCAACTAATGAAAAACTGTTTTTT	CASSHTMIGQEATNEKLFF
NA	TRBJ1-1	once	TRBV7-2	TGTGCCAGCAGGCCCCAGTCACCCACTGAAGCTTTCTTT	CASRPQSPTEAFF
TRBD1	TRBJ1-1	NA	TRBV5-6	TGTGCCAGCAGCTGGTGGACAGGGGGAGTGATCACTGAAGCTTTCTTT	CASSWWTGGVITEAFF
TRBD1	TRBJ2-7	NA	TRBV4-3	TGCGCCAGCAGCCAAGCCGGACAGGCCGAGCAGTACTTC	CASSQAGQAEQYF
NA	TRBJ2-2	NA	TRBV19	TGTGCCAGTAGGGAGGACGGCAGATTCACCGGGGAGCTGTTTTTT	CASREDGRFTGELFF
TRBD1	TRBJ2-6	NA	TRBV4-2	TGTGCCAGCAGCCGGGACAGGGTTGGCGAGGGTGGGGCCAACGTCCTGACTTTC	CASSRDRVGEGGANVLTF
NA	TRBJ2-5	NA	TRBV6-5	TGTGCCAGCAGCCGAATTACAGGGCCCGGAGAGACCCAGTACTTC	CASSRITGPGETQYF
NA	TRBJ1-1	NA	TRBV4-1	TGCGCCAGCAGCCAAGGACAGGCGAACACTGAAGCTTTCTTT	CASSQGQANTEAFF
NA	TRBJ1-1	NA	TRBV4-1	TGCGCCAGCAGCCAGGAAAGACCAGGTCAGGCTTTCTTT	CASSQERPGQAFF
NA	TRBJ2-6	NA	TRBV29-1	TGCAGCGTTGAGGATCGAGGTGCCGGGGCCAACGTCCTGACTTTC	CSVEDRGAGANVLTF
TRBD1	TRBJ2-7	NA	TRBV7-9	TGTGCCAGCAGCCGTGGGACAGCCTACGAGCAGTACTTC	CASSRGTAYEQYF
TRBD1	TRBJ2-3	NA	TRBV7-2	TGTGCCAGCAGCCCCCGGGACAGGGCAAGCACAGATACGCAGTATTTT	CASSPRDRASTDTQYF
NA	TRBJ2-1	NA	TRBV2	TGTGCCAGCAGTGAAGTCCAGTGGGTAGGGCTAGCGTTCTACAATGAGCAGTTCTTC	CASSEVQWVGLAFYNEQFF
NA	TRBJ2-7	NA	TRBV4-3	TGCGCCAGCAGCCAAGATCCAGGGGCCTCCTACGAGCAGTACTTC	CASSQDPGASYEQYF
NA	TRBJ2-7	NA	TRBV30	TGTGCCTGGAGTCCGGACAGCTTCTACGAGCAGTACTTC	CAWSPDSFYEQYF
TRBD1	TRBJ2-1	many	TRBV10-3	TGTGCCATCAGCCGGGACAGGGACAATGAGCAGTTCTTC	CAISRDRDNEQFF
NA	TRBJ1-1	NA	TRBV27	TGTGCCAGCGGAGGGACCGGGAACACTGAAGCTTTCTTT	CASGGTGNTEAFF
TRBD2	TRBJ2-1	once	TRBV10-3	TGTGCCATCAGGCCGGGACTAGCGGGGGGACGTCACTCCTACAATGAGCAGTTCTTC	CAIRPGLAGGRHSYNEQFF
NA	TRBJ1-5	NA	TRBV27	TGTGCCAGCAGAAGGGGTCCAAATCAGCCCCAGCATTTT	CASRRGPNQPQHF
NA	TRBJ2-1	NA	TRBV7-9	TGTGCCAGACAACAGGGAGCCGGCGCACAGTTCTTC	CARQQGAGAQFF
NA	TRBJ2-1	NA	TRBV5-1	TGCGCCAGCAGCTCCGGCGGGATGGTTCTGGATGAGCAGTTCTTC	CASSSGGMVLDEQFF
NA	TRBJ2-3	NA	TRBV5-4	TGTGCCAGCAGCCGAGAGGGTAGCACAGATACGCAGTATTTT	CASSREGSTDTQYF
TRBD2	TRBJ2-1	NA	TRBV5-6	TGTGCCAGCAGCTTGGCCGTGGGACTAGCCAGTGAGCAGTTCTTC	CASSLAVGLASEQFF
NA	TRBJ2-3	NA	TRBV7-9	TGTGCCAGCAGCTTAGTTCCTAGCGTAGACGGGGATACGCAGTATTTT	CASSLVPSVDGDTQYF
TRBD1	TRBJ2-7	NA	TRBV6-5	TGTGCCAGCAGTCTGATGGACAGGACCTACGAGCAGTACTTC	CASSLMDRTYEQYF
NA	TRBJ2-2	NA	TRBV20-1	TGCAGTGCTATCTCGAGGGGGGAGCTGTTTTTT	CSAISRGELFF
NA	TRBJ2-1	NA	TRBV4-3	TGCGCCAGCAGCCAAGGCGCACGCAATGAGCAGTTCTTC	CASSQGARNEQFF
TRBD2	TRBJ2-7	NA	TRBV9	TGTGCCAGCAGCTCACGGACTAGGGACGAGCAGTACTTC	CASSSRTRDEQYF
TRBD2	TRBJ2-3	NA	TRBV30	TGTGCCTGCCCCGGGAGCGGGCGGGGGGGCACAGATACGCAGTATTTT	CACPGSGRGGTDTQYF
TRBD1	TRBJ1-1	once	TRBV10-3	TGTGCCATCAAAGAGGGGGACAGCCTTGAAGCTTTCTTT	CAIKEGDSLEAFF
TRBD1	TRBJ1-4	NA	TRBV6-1	TGTGCCAGCAGTGAGGGGGGGGGACAGGGGAATGAAAAACTGTTTTTT	CASSEGGGQGNEKLFF
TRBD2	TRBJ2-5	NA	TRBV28	TGTGCCAGCAGCCGAGAAGGACTAATAGCGGGATTAGAGACCCAGTACTTC	CASSREGLIAGLETQYF
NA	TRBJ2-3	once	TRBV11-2	TGTGCCAGCAGCGTCATTAGTAGAACGGATACGCAGTATTTT	CASSVISRTDTQYF
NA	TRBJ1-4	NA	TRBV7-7	TGTGCTAGCAGCCCAACAGATGCAACTAATGAAAAACTGTTTTTT	CASSPTDATNEKLFF
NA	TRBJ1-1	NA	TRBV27	TGTGCCAGCAGTTCCGGCACTGAAGCTTTCTTT	CASSSGTEAFF
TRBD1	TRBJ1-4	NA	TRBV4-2	TGTGCCAGCAGCCAAGATAGGGGGACAGGGTCCGAAAAACTGTTTTTT	CASSQDRGTGSEKLFF
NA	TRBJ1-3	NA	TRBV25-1	TGTGCCAGCAGTGACGCGGGCTCTGGAAACACCATATATTTT	CASSDAGSGNTIYF
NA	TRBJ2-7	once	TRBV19	TGTGCCAGTAGTGTCGCGGGACGGAGGGCCGATGAGCAGTACTTC	CASSVAGRRADEQYF
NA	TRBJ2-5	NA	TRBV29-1	TGCAGCGTTGCCGGGGGACAGATCCAAGAGACCCAGTACTTC	CSVAGGQIQETQYF
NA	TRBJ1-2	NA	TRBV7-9	TGTGCCAGCAGCTCGACAGCATATGGCTACACCTTC	CASSSTAYGYTF
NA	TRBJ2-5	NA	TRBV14	TGTGCCAGCAGCCGCGAACAGGGATCGGGACAAGAGACCCAGTACTTC	CASSREQGSGQETQYF
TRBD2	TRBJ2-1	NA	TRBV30	TGTGCCTGGGAACAAAGCGGGGGGGCGGGAAATGAGCAGTTCTTC	CAWEQSGGAGNEQFF
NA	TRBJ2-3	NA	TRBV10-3	TGTGCCATCAGTGAAGGACTTGCAGGCACAGATACGCAGTATTTT	CAISEGLAGTDTQYF
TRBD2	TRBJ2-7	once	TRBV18	TGTGCCAGCTCACCCTTCCTAACTAGCGGGGAAACCTACGAGCAGTACTTC	CASSPFLTSGETYEQYF
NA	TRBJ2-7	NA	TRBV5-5	TGTGCCAGCAGCTTGGAGGGGGGGTTCGAGCAGTACTTC	CASSLEGGFEQYF